This entry lists 20 T cell receptor beta chains sequenced from one sample in a study of blood T cell repertoires in COVID-19. Here immunoSEQ multiplex PCR was the method, and the copy in TCRdb shows in-frame clones only, minus some. The data show roughly 320,000 clones, more than 75% seen once. Sequenced: PBMCs or T cells enriched from blood (not recorded which). The source is a man aged 25 to 45 who had recovered from COVID-19.

The rearrangement joins TRBV27 to TRBJ2-1; 7 bases line up with TRBD2. The CDR3 contains 15 residues. V shed 3 bases and J 7 bases; nucleotides not matched to a gene: 9. Germline loops: CDR1 MNHEY, CDR2 SMNVEV (reference sequence). The chain's CDR3 is CASSFRRERGNEQFF. The CDR3 nucleotides read TGTGCCAGCAGTTTTCGGCGGGAGCGGGGAAATGAGCAGTTCTTC.

This clone was detected only a few times. The rearrangement uses TRBV9 and TRBJ2-2; 10 nucleotides align to TRBD2. CDR3 length equals 15 residues. Germline V gene sequence: CDR1 SGDLS, CDR2 YYNGEE. V was pared by 6 bases and J by 6 bases, with 8 bases of the junction left unmatched. CDR3 nucleotides: TGTGCCAGCAAGAGAGCGGGAGGGTATTCCGGGGAGCTGTTTTTT. It translates to CASKRAGGYSGELFF.

J is TRBJ2-7 and V is TRBV5-8; 8 bases are a match to TRBD1. CDR3 length: 13 amino acids. V shed 7 bases, J shed 5 bases, and the junction held 8 bases outside the gene matches. CDR1 SGHTS and CDR2 YDEGEE come from the germline V gene. CDR3 sequence (DNA): TGTGCCAGCGGGGCAGGGGGCATAGACGAGCAGTACTTC. It specifies CASGAGGIDEQYF. Full variable domain (missing parts from reference TRBV5-8 and TRBJ2-7): EAGVTQSPTHLIKTRGQQATLRCSPISGHTSVYWYQQALGLGLQFLLWYDEGEERNRGNFPPRFSGRQFPNYSSELNVNALELEDSALYLCASGAGGIDEQYFGPGTRLTVT.

The genes are TRBV28 and TRBJ2-3; 7 bases align to TRBD1. CDR3 length equals 16 residues. Germline V gives CDR1 MDHEN, CDR2 SYDVKM. Losses at the gene ends were 2 bases for V and 0 bases for J; bases not matched to a gene: 5. This CDR3 is CASSLRTGSSTDTQYF. The CDR3 region has the DNA TGTGCCAGCAGTTTACGGACAGGTTCTAGCACAGATACGCAGTATTTT.

This chain connects TRBV5-4 to TRBJ2-3; 14 bases are shared with TRBD2. V lost 0 bases and J lost 5; bases outside the gene matches: 5. The CDR3 has 17 residues. CDR1 is SGHNT, CDR2 YYREEE, per germline (reference sequence). This CDR3 reads CASSLGLAGGRGDTQYF. In DNA form, the CDR3 reads TGTGCCAGCAGCTTGGGACTAGCGGGAGGGAGAGGAGATACGCAGTATTTT.

The genes are TRBV4-2 and TRBJ2-1, with 8 positions matching TRBD2. Germline V gene data show CDR1 as LGHNA and CDR2 as YNFKEQ. The CDR3 consists of 16 residues. The J segment lost 3 bases and the V segment lost 4 bases, leaving 8 bases of the junction unmatched. The CDR3 nucleotides are TGTGCCAGCAGCCTAGTGGTGGGACTAGACTACAATGAGCAGTTCTTC. Its translation is CASSLVVGLDYNEQFF.

The chain couples TRBV21-1 to TRBJ1-5; TRBD1 is the table's D call and was not checked against the DNA. TRBV21-1 is a pseudogene. The length of the CDR3 is 20 residues. In DNA, the CDR3 is TGTGCCAGCAGCCCTACCTTGTGGGACAAGGTGAATTATAGCAATCAGCCCCAGCATTTT. This sequence encodes CASSPTLWDKVNYSNQPQHF.

The chain uses TRBV5-4 and TRBJ2-1; tentative D call: TRBD2 (5 bases). This CDR3 has 15 amino acids. The germline V gene encodes CDR1 SGHNT and CDR2 YYREEE (reference sequence). Trimming took 0 bases from V and 0 from J, leaving 7 bases between them. The CDR3 reads CASSLGGNSYNEQFF. CDR3 DNA: TGTGCCAGCAGCTTGGGAGGGAACTCCTACAATGAGCAGTTCTTC.

The chain couples TRBV11-2 to TRBJ1-1; D might be TRBD1 (5 bases). The CDR3 contains 15 residues. The V end lost 9 bases, the J end lost 1 base, and 18 bases lay between the germline ends. The V gene's germline CDR1 is SGHAT and CDR2 FQNNGV. CDR3 in amino acids: CASLVGSGPNTEAFF. DNA for the CDR3: TGTGCCAGTCTCGTCGGCTCAGGGCCGAACACTGAAGCTTTCTTT.

The gene calls are TRBV19 and TRBJ1-2; TRBD1 might be the D (5 bases). The CDR3 length is 17 residues. In germline, CDR1 is LNHDA, CDR2 SQIVND (reference sequence). The ends were cut back, 5 bases at V and 2 bases at J, with 21 bases in the middle. CDR3 protein: CASSSALIDRYNYGYTF. CDR3 coding DNA: TGTGCCAGTAGTTCGGCCCTTATTGACAGATACAACTATGGCTACACCTTC.

The V gene is TRBV5-1, the J gene TRBJ2-1, with 8 positions matching TRBD2. The CDR3 contains 18 residues. CDR1 is SGHRS and CDR2 is YFSETQ in the germline V gene. V lost 0 bases and J lost 8; bases outside the gene matches: 16. The CDR3 DNA reads as TGCGCCAGCAGCTTGGCTAAGGTAGCTAGCGGGTTACGCGATGAGCAGTTCTTC. The encoded protein is CASSLAKVASGLRDEQFF.

This clone was observed once. The rearrangement joins TRBV18 to TRBJ2-4; TRBD2 is a possible D gene (7 bases). The CDR3 totals 17 residues. From germline, CDR1 is KGHSH and CDR2 LQKENI. V was cut by 0 bases and J by 2 bases, with 14 bases left in between. The CDR3 spells CASSPPGGLFSKNIQYF. The CDR3 coding sequence is TGTGCCAGCTCACCACCGGGGGGGCTTTTTTCCAAAAACATTCAGTACTTC.

The rearrangement uses TRBV6-5 and TRBJ1-5; D perhaps matches TRBD1 (5 bases). CDR3 size: 15 residues. Germline V CDR1 and CDR2: MNHEY, SVGAGI. The V end lost 6 bases, the J end lost 7 bases, and 19 bases lay between the germline ends. The CDR3 DNA sequence: TGTGCCAGCAGCGGGAGGGGCAGGGAGGAGCAGCCCCAGCATTTT. This codes for CASSGRGREEQPQHF.

The chain links TRBV18 to TRBJ2-1, with 8 bases lining up with TRBD1. This CDR3 has 15 residues. The trim removed 1 base at V and 8 bases at J, leaving 7 bases unmatched. Germline loops: CDR1 KGHSH, CDR2 LQKENI. CDR3 in amino acids: CASSPRQGSGDEQFF. The CDR3 nucleotides are TGTGCCAGCTCACCACGACAGGGGTCGGGCGATGAGCAGTTCTTC.

The rearrangement joins TRBV6-1 to TRBJ2-7; 7 bases agree with TRBD1. The germline V gene has CDR1 MNHNS and CDR2 SASEGT. V trimming: 2 bases; J trimming: 11 bases; junction bases outside the gene matches: 6. The CDR3 runs 12 residues. The CDR3 region has the DNA TGTGCCAGCAGTGAAAAGGGGGCAGAGGAGTACTTC. This sequence encodes CASSEKGAEEYF.

A single count supports this clone. This chain links TRBV5-1 with TRBJ2-7, with a possible D match to TRBD1 (6 bases). Between the trimmed V and J ends, which lost 5 bases and 4 bases, there was a span of 10 bases. This CDR3 is 12 amino acids long. Looked up from germline, CDR1 is SGHRS and CDR2 is YFSETQ. The CDR3 coding sequence is TGCGCCAGCAGTGTAGGGGGTTACGAGCAGTACTTC. It translates to CASSVGGYEQYF.

This clone was recorded at least ten times. DNA for the CDR3: TGTGCCAGCAGTTTGTGGGGACAGGGGTTTCGGGAAGGAGTACGAAACACCATATATTTT. Protein: CASSLWGQGFREGVRNTIYF. J is TRBJ1-3 and V is TRBV28, with TRBD1 matching over 10 bases. Losses at the gene ends were 3 bases for V and 5 bases for J; bases not matched to a gene: 19. The CDR3 is made up of 20 amino acids. The germline V gene has CDR1 MDHEN and CDR2 SYDVKM.

This rearrangement joins TRBV19 to TRBJ1-2, with 8 bases that match TRBD1. CDR3 length equals 16 residues. Trimming cost V 7 bases and J 1 base; bases outside gene matches: 11. CDR1 is LNHDA, CDR2 SQIVND, per germline (reference sequence). CDR3 sequence reads: CASNSFATGDNYGYTF. In nucleotides, the CDR3 is TGTGCCAGTAACTCCTTCGCGACAGGGGATAACTATGGCTACACCTTC.

The V gene is TRBV6-4, the J gene TRBJ1-2; 8 bases are shared with TRBD1. Trimming took 6 bases from V and 6 from J; bases not matched to a gene: 9. The CDR3 sequence is 14 residues long. Germline CDR1 MRHNA, CDR2 SNTAGT. The CDR3 protein is CASSAGTGKNGYTF. Here the CDR3 DNA reads TGTGCCAGCAGCGCCGGGACAGGAAAGAATGGCTACACCTTC.

The V and J genes are TRBV9 and TRBJ1-2, with 8 bases that match TRBD1. CDR3 length: 15 residues. J gave up 4 bases and V 3 bases, and 8 bases lay outside the gene matches. Germline V gene data show CDR1 as SGDLS and CDR2 as YYNGEE. CDR3 in DNA: TGTGCCAGCAGCGCGTCAGGGGGCCAAAGCTATGGCTACACCTTC. As protein: CASSASGGQSYGYTF.